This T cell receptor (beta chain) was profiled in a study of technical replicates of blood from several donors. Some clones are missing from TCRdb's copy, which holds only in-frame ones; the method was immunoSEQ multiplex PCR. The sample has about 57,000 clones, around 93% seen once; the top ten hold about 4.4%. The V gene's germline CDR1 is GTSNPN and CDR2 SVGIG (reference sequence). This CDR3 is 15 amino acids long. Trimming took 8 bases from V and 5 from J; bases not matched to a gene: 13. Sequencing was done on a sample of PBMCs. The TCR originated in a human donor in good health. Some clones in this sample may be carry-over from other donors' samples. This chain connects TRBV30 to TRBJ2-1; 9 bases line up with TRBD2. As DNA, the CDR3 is TGTGCCGGAGCCACGGGGACTAGCAGGGACAATGAGCAGTTCTTC. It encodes CAGATGTSRDNEQFF.